The clone carrying this T cell receptor beta chain was seen once. This record comes from a study of blood T cell repertoires in COVID-19. On the study more broadly: Sites in the United States, Italy and Spain provided acute and convalescent COVID-19 samples. Nucleic acid was either cDNA or gDNA, and it came from T cells, B-cell-depleted T cells, or PBMCs.

In the source study's methods: The authors estimated nucleated cell counts from reference gene primer amplification. Assay used: immunoSEQ multiplex PCR; TCRdb lists only in-frame clones, some missing. D and trimming come from the DNA, and the V and J calls and clone size come from that table. The sample holds roughly 80,000 clones, 80% to 90% seen once. V lost 5 bases, J lost 0 bases, and 12 bases stayed unmatched. This CDR3 has 19 amino acids. Per the germline V gene, CDR1 is SGHRS and CDR2 is YFSETQ. The sequence derives from a man aged 45 to 65 with active COVID-19. The gene calls are TRBV5-1 and TRBJ2-6; TRBD2 matches at 9 bases. Specimen: peripheral blood. The CDR3 spells CASRFGGASGNSGANVLTF. The DNA of the CDR3 is TGCGCCAGCAGGTTCGGTGGGGCTAGCGGGAACTCTGGGGCCAACGTCCTGACTTTC.